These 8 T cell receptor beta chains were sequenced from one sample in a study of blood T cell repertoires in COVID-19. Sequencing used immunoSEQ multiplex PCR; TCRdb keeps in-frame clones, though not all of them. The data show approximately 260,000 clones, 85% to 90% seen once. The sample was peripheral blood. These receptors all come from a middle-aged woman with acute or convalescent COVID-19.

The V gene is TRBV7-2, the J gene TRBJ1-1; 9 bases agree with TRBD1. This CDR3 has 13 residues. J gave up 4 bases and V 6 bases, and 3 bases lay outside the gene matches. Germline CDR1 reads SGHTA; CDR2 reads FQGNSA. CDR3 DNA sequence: TGTGCCAGCAGAGAGACAGGGGGCACTGAAGCTTTCTTT. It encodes CASRETGGTEAFF.

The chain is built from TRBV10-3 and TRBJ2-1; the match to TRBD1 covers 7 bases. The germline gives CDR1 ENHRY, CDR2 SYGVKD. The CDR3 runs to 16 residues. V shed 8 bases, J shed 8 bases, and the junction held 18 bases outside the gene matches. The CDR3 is CAIGETRQGLKDEQFF. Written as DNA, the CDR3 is TGTGCCATCGGGGAAACACGACAGGGCCTTAAGGATGAGCAGTTCTTC.

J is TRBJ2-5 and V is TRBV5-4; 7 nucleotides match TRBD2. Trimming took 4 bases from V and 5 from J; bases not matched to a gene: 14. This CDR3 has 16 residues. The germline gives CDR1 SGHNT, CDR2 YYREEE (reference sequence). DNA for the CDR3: TGTGCCAGCAGCCCCGGCGGGGGATCCAACGGGGAGACCCAGTACTTC. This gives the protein CASSPGGGSNGETQYF.

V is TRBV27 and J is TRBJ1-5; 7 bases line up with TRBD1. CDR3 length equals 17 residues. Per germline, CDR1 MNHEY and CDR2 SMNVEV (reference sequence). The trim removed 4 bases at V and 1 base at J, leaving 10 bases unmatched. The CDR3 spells CASSSYRGRVSNQPQHF. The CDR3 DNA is TGTGCCAGCAGTTCATACAGGGGTAGGGTGAGCAATCAGCCCCAGCATTTT.

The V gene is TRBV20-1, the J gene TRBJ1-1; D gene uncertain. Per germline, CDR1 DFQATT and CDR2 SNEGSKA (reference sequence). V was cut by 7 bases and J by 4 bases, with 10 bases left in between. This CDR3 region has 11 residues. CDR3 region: CSVPRGTEAFF. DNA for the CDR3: TGCAGTGTTCCTCGGGGCACTGAAGCTTTCTTT.

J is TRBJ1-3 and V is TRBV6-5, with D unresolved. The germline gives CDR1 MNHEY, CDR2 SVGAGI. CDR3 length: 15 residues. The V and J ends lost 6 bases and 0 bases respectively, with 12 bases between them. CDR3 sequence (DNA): TGTGCCAGCAGCGGTGCCCACTCCTCTGGAAACACCATATATTTT. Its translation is CASSGAHSSGNTIYF.

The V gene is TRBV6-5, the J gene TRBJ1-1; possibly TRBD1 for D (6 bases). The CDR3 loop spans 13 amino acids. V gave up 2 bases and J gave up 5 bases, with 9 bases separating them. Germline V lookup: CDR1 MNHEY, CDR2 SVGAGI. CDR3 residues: CASSYNRATEAFF. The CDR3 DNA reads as TGTGCCAGCAGTTACAACAGGGCGACTGAAGCTTTCTTT.

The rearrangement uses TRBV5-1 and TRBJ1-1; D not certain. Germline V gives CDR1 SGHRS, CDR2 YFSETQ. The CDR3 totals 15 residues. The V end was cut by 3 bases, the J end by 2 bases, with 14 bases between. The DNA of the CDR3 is TGCGCCAGCAGCTCCACGGTTGCAAGAAACACTGAAGCTTTCTTT. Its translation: CASSSTVARNTEAFF.